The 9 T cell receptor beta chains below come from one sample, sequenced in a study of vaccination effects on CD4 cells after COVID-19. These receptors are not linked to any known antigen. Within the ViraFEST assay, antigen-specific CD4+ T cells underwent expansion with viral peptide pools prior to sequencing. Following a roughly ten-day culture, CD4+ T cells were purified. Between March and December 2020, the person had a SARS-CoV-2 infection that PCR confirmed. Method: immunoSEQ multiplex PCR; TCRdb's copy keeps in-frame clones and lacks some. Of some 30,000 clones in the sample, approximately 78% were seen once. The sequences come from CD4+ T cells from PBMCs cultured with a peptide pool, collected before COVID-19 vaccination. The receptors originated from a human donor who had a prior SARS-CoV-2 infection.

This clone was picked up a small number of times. CDR3 sequence: CASSQGLQRGTYNEQFF. CDR3 DNA: TGCGCCAGCAGCCAGGGCTTACAGCGGGGGACCTACAATGAGCAGTTCTTC. The J gene is TRBJ2-1, the V gene TRBV4-3; 8 bases align to TRBD2. The CDR3 covers 17 residues. The trim removed 3 bases at V and 2 bases at J, leaving 9 bases unmatched. Per germline, CDR1 LGHNA and CDR2 YSLEER.

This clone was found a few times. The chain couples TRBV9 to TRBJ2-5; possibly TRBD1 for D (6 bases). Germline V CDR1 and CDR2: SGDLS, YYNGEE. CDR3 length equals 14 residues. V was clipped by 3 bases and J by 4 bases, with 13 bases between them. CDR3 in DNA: TGTGCCAGCAGCGCAGGACAGACCATAGAGACCCAGTACTTC. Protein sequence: CASSAGQTIETQYF.

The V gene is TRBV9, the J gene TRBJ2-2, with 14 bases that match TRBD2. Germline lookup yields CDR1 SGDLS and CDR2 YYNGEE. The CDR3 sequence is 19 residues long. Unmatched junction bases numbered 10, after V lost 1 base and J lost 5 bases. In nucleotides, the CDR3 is TGTGCCAGCAGCGTAACCGGGACTAGCGGGAGTGTATGGACCGGGGAGCTGTTTTTT. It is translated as CASSVTGTSGSVWTGELFF.

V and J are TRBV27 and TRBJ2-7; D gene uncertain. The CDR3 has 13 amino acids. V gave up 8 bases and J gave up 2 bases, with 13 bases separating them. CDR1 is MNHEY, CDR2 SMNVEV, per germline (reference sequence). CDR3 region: CASRPHPTYEQYF. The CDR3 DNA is TGTGCCAGCCGTCCACACCCGACCTACGAGCAGTACTTC.

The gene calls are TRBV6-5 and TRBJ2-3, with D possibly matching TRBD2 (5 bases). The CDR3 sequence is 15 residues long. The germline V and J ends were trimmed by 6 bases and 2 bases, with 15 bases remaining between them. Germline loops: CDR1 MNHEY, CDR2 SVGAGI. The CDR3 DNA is TGTGCCAGCAGAAGACGGACTGATAACACAGATACGCAGTATTTT. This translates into CASRRRTDNTDTQYF.

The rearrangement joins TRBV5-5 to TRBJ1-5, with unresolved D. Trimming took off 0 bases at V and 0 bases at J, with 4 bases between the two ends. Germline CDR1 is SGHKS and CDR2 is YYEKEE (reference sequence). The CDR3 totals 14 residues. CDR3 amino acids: CASSLVSSNQPQHF. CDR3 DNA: TGTGCCAGCAGCTTGGTATCTAGCAATCAGCCCCAGCATTTT. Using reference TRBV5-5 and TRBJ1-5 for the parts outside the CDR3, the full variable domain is DAGVTQSPTHLIKTRGQQVTLRCSPISGHKSVSWYQQVLGQGPQFIFQYYEKEERGRGNFPDRFSARQFPNYSSELNVNALLLGDSALYLCASSLVSSNQPQHFGDGTRLSIL.

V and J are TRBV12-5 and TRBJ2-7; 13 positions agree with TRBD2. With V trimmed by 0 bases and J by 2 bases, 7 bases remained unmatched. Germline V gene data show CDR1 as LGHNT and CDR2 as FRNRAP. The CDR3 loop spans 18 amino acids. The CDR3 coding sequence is TGTGCTAGTGGTTTGGTACTTTGGGGGACTAGCGGGACCTACGAGCAGTACTTC. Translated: CASGLVLWGTSGTYEQYF.

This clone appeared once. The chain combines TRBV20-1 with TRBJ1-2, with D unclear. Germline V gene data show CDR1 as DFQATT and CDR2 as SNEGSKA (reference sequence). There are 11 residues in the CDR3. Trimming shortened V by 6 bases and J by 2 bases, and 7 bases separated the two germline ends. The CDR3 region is CSATANYGYTF. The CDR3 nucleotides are TGCAGTGCAACGGCAAACTATGGCTACACCTTC.

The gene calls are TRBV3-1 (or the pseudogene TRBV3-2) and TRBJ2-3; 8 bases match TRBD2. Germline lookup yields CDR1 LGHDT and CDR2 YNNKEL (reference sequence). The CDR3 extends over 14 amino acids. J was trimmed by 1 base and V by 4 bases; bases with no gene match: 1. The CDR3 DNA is TGTGCCAGCAGCCGGCGGGAGGGCACAGATACGCAGTATTTT. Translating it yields CASSRREGTDTQYF.